This section outlines one T cell receptor beta chain sequence together with its context. Its target is not known. A junction end diverges from the germline sequence, so it may reflect a read error. The data originate from a study of Graves' ophthalmopathy and Graves' hyperthyroidism. Overall study: Peripheral blood was collected at initial diagnosis, before any treatment.

The CDR3 has 16 amino acids. Germline V CDR1 and CDR2: ENHRY, SYGVKD. Study-wide results and caveats: The blood repertoire also included most expanded thyroid clonotypes above 0.001 frequency.

The sequenced template was RNA, covering the TCR beta CDR3 region. HTBI primers were used in a first-round RT-PCR, which preceded a second-round multiplex PCR. TCRdb used MiXCR to reprocess the multiplex PCR reads, holding one entry per CDR3 protein. This sample has about 500,000 distinct CDR3 sequences, with roughly an eighth found just once. This clonotype was obtained from a woman in her twenties or thirties with Graves' ophthalmopathy. The sequenced sample consisted of blood. This rearrangement joins TRBV10-3 to TRBJ2-7; 9 nucleotides align to TRBD2. The CDR3 DNA reads as TGTGCCATCAGTGAGGTAGCGGGAGAGGGGAGCTACGAGCAGTGCTTC. Amino acid sequence: CAISEVAGEGSYEQCF.